What follows are 16 T cell receptor beta chains derived from one specimen sequenced in a study of blood T cell repertoires in COVID-19. Sequencing was performed with immunoSEQ multiplex PCR; in TCRdb, only in-frame clones are kept and a portion is missing. The table records about 310,000 clones, over 75% of them present only once. Sequencing was performed on PBMCs or T cells enriched from blood (not recorded which). These receptors came from a young man who had recovered from COVID-19.

V usage is TRBV4-3 and J usage is TRBJ1-2, with no clear D. Germline V lookup: CDR1 LGHNA, CDR2 YSLEER. The CDR3 is made up of 15 amino acids. V lost 1 base to trimming and J lost 4 bases, with 13 bases between them. The CDR3 reads CASSQVRETFYGYTF. In DNA form, the CDR3 reads TGCGCCAGCAGCCAAGTCCGGGAAACCTTCTATGGCTACACCTTC.

This clone was seen a single time. This chain links TRBV6-5 with TRBJ2-5; D is possibly TRBD2 (5 bases). The CDR3 sequence is 14 residues long. The germline CDR1 and CDR2 sequences are MNHEY and SVGAGI. The V end lost 6 bases, the J end lost 3 bases, and 14 bases lay between the germline ends. The CDR3 DNA is TGTGCCAGCAGAAGGGCCCCGAGGGAAGAGACCCAGTACTTC. Translation: CASRRAPREETQYF.

As for this clone: One end of the junction is discordant with germline, which a read error may explain. The chain joins TRBV30 to TRBJ1-1; 8 positions agree with TRBD1. In germline, CDR1 is GTSNPN, CDR2 SVGIG (reference sequence). The CDR3 contains 12 residues. The CDR3 spells CAWSARGPLVDF. The CDR3 nucleotides are TGTGCCTGGAGTGCCAGGGGGCCCCTGGTAGATTTT.

Only one count was recorded for this clone. CDR3 nucleotide sequence: TGCGCCAGCAGCATCGGGACAGGAACGAACACTGAAGCTTTCTTT. This codes for CASSIGTGTNTEAFF. V usage is TRBV4-1 and J usage is TRBJ1-1, with 8 bases lining up with TRBD1. Per germline, CDR1 MGHRA and CDR2 YSYEKL. CDR3 length: 15 residues. Trimming at V came to 5 bases and at J to 1 base, leaving 6 bases not matched to a gene.

The chain carries TRBV10-3 and TRBJ2-7; D is unclear. V was clipped by 0 bases and J by 3 bases, with 12 bases between them. Germline CDR1 ENHRY, CDR2 SYGVKD. The CDR3 has 15 residues. The CDR3 protein is CAISESAVFRYEQYF. The CDR3 nucleotides are TGTGCCATCAGTGAGTCAGCCGTCTTCCGCTACGAGCAGTACTTC.

The V and J genes are TRBV30 and TRBJ2-1, with 9 positions matching TRBD2. With V trimmed by 5 bases and J by 8 bases, 19 bases remained unmatched. Germline values: CDR1 GTSNPN, CDR2 SVGIG (reference sequence). This CDR3 has 17 residues. In DNA, the CDR3 is TGTGCCTGGCGGAGGGGTGTGGGGCGGGGGGGCCTCTATGAGCAGTTCTTC. Residues: CAWRRGVGRGGLYEQFF. Supplemented by reference TRBV30 and TRBJ2-1, the full variable domain reads SQTIHQWPATLVQPVGSPLSLECTVEGTSNPNLYWYRQAAGRGLQLLFYSVGIGQISSEVPQNLSASRPQDRQFILSSKKLLLSDSGFYLCAWRRGVGRGGLYEQFFGPGTRLTVL.

This chain uses TRBV30 with TRBJ1-4; TRBD1 aligns across 7 bases. Germline trimming cut 1 base from V and 8 bases from J; bases unmatched to any gene: 10. The CDR3 covers 15 residues. The germline V gene has CDR1 GTSNPN and CDR2 SVGIG (reference sequence). The CDR3 sequence is CAWSAQGVLREKLFF. Here the CDR3 DNA reads TGTGCCTGGAGTGCCCAGGGGGTGCTACGGGAAAAACTGTTTTTT.

The rearrangement links TRBV5-1 to TRBJ2-5; D is perhaps TRBD1 (6 bases). V lost 0 bases and J 3 bases, leaving 12 bases between the germline ends. The CDR3 sequence is 15 residues long. CDR1 is SGHRS and CDR2 is YFSETQ in the germline V gene. DNA for the CDR3: TGCGCCAGCAGCTTGGACAGGGTTATCGAAGAGACCCAGTACTTC. Amino acid sequence: CASSLDRVIEETQYF.

V usage is TRBV5-1 and J usage is TRBJ1-2; 10 bases align to TRBD1. The CDR3 totals 14 residues. J was trimmed by 6 bases and V by 3 bases; bases with no gene match: 5. In germline, CDR1 is SGHRS, CDR2 YFSETQ. The CDR3 sequence is CASSSTGGANGYTF. DNA of the CDR3: TGCGCCAGCAGCTCGACAGGGGGCGCCAATGGCTACACCTTC.

The rearrangement joins TRBV4-1 to TRBJ1-1; the match to TRBD1 covers 7 bases. CDR3 size: 16 residues. Germline CDR1 is MGHRA and CDR2 is YSYEKL. V shed 1 base, J shed 1 base, and the junction held 6 bases outside the gene matches. The CDR3 region has the DNA TGCGCCAGCAGCCAAGGCGCAGGGGGAAGGAACACTGAAGCTTTCTTT. Residues: CASSQGAGGRNTEAFF.

The rearrangement uses TRBV24-1 and TRBJ2-1; 7 nucleotides align to TRBD1. V dropped 4 bases and J dropped 2; count of bases not matched to a gene: 10. The germline V gene encodes CDR1 KGHDR and CDR2 SFDVKD. The CDR3 totals 17 residues. The CDR3 region has the DNA TGTGCCACCAGTGACGCCGGGACAGTTGAGGCCTACAATGAGCAGTTCTTC. Translation: CATSDAGTVEAYNEQFF.

The chain recombines TRBV10-2 with TRBJ2-5; 9 nucleotides align to TRBD1. The CDR3 has 15 residues. V shed 9 bases and J 4 bases; nucleotides not matched to a gene: 12. Germline V gene data show CDR1 as WSHSY and CDR2 as SAAADI. CDR3 sequence (DNA): TGCGCCAGTAGAGGGGACAGGGTAGGCATAGAGACCCAGTACTTC. Its protein product is CASRGDRVGIETQYF.

This chain uses TRBV6-5 with TRBJ2-7, with 7 nucleotides matching TRBD1. Looked up from germline, CDR1 is MNHEY and CDR2 is SVGAGI. V lost 6 bases and J lost 6; bases outside the gene matches: 5. The CDR3 has 12 residues. As DNA, the CDR3 is TGTGCCAGCAGGTCAGGGGGTTCCGAGCAGTACTTC. Its protein is CASRSGGSEQYF.

This clone was seen only a few times. V usage is TRBV7-3 and J usage is TRBJ1-1, with 8 bases fitting TRBD1. CDR3 length: 14 amino acids. The J segment lost 7 bases and the V segment lost 5 bases, leaving 9 bases of the junction unmatched. Per the germline V gene, CDR1 is SGHTA and CDR2 is FQGTGA. This CDR3 reads CASSKTGAKSEAFF. The CDR3 DNA reads TGTGCCAGCAGCAAGACAGGGGCTAAGAGTGAAGCTTTCTTT.

V gene TRBV11-2 combines with J gene TRBJ1-5, with D perhaps TRBD1 (6 bases). This CDR3 spans 13 amino acids. V was shortened by 6 bases and J by 7 bases, with 13 bases between the two germline ends. Germline V gene sequence: CDR1 SGHAT, CDR2 FQNNGV. CDR3 in amino acids: CASSPGARQPQHF. The CDR3 DNA sequence: TGTGCCAGCAGTCCAGGGGCCCGGCAGCCCCAGCATTTT.

CDR3 bases: TGCGCCAGCAGCCAAGAGTGGTGGGAGAAAAAACTGTTTTTT. It specifies CASSQEWWEKKLFF. The V call is TRBV4-1, the J call TRBJ1-4, with unresolved D. Trimming cost V 0 bases and J 9 bases, with 11 bases left between them. Per germline, CDR1 MGHRA and CDR2 YSYEKL. The CDR3 is 14 residues long.